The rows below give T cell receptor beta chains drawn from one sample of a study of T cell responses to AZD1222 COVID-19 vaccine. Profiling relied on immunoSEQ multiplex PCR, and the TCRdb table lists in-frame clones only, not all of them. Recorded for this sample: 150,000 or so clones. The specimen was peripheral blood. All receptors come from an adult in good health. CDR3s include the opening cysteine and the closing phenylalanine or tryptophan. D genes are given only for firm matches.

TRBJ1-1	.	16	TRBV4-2	TGTGCCAGCAGCCAAGAGCCCCGACAGCAGAACACTGAAGCTTTCTTT	CASSQEPRQQNTEAFF
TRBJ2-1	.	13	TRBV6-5	TGTGCCAGCACCGGGACATTCACCAATGAGCAGTTCTTC	CASTGTFTNEQFF
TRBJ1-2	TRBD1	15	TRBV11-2	TGTGCCAGCAGCTCCCGCCTGGACAGGGATTATGGCTACACCTTC	CASSSRLDRDYGYTF
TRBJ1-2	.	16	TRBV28	TGTGCCAGCAGTTCCCTCCAGAGGGGCCAGTTTGATGGCTACACCTTC	CASSSLQRGQFDGYTF
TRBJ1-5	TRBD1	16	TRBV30	TGTGCCTGGAGTGAAATGAAGACAGGGGGAAATCAGCCCCAGCATTTT	CAWSEMKTGGNQPQHF
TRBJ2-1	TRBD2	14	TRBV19	TGTGCCAGTAGCCATAGCGGGGGGTACAATGAGCAGTTCTTC	CASSHSGGYNEQFF
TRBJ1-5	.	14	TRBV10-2	TGCGCCAGCAGTGGGACAGCTAGCAATCAGCCCCAGCATTTT	CASSGTASNQPQHF
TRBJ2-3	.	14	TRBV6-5	TGTGCCAGCAACCAGGGCCCCGGCACAGATACGCAGTATTTT	CASNQGPGTDTQYF
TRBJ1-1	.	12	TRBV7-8	TGTGCCAGCACGAATGTCGGCTCTGAAGCTTTCTTT	CASTNVGSEAFF
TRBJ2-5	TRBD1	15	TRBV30	TGTGCCTGGAGTAACTACAGGGGGCTCGGCGAGACCCAGTACTTC	CAWSNYRGLGETQYF
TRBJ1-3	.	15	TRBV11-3	TGTGCCAGCAGCTACACGAGGGGTTCTGGAAACACCATATATTTT	CASSYTRGSGNTIYF
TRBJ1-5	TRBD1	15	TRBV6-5	TGTGCCAGCAGTTACCCGGACAGGGGCAATCAGCCCCAGCATTTT	CASSYPDRGNQPQHF
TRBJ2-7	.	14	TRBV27	TGTGCCAGCAGTTTTAATAGCGCCTCCTACGAGCAGTACTTC	CASSFNSASYEQYF
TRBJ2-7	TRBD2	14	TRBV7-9	TGTGCCAGCAGCTTACGCGGGGGGCACTACGAGCAGTACTTC	CASSLRGGHYEQYF
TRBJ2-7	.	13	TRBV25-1	TGTGCCAGCAGTGAAGGACAGTTAAACGAGCAGTACTTC	CASSEGQLNEQYF
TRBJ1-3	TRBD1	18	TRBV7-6	TGTGCCAGCAGCTTATCCAATTCGGTCAGGGGGCGAGGAAACACCATATATTTT	CASSLSNSVRGRGNTIYF
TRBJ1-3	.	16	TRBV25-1	TGTGCCAGCAGTGATCTGGGCGGAGGCTCTGGAAACACCATATATTTT	CASSDLGGGSGNTIYF
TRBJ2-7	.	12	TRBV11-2	TGTGCCAGCAGCCCAGTCCCCTACGAGCAGTACTTC	CASSPVPYEQYF
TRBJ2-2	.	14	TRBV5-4	TGTGCCAGCAGCTTGAAACAGAACACCGGGGAGCTGTTTTTT	CASSLKQNTGELFF
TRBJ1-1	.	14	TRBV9	TGTGCCAGCAGCTCCCTGAGGGGGAACACTGAAGCTTTCTTT	CASSSLRGNTEAFF
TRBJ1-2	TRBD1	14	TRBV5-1	TGCGCCAGCAGCTTACAGGGGACGGACTATGGCTACACCTTC	CASSLQGTDYGYTF
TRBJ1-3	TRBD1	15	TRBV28	TGTTGCGCGGGGGAGACAGGGCTGTTTGGAAACACCATATATTTT	CCAGETGLFGNTIYF
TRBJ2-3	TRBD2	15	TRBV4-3	TGCGCCAGCAGCCGAGAGCGGGGAGCACAGTCCACGCAGTATTTT	CASSRERGAQSTQYF
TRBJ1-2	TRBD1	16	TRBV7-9	TGTGCCAGCAGCTTAGGACAGGGGACCTTGGACTATGGCTACACCTTC	CASSLGQGTLDYGYTF
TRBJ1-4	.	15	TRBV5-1	TGCGCCAGCAGCTTCGGGGGGGTCGATAATGAAAAACTGTTTTTT	CASSFGGVDNEKLFF
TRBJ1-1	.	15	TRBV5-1	TGCGCCAGCAGCTTGGCCGGGGGACAGAACACTGAAGCTTTCTTT	CASSLAGGQNTEAFF
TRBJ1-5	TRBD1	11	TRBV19	TGTGCCAGCGGACAGGTTATCCCCGAGCATTTT	CASGQVIPEHF
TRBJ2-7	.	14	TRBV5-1	TGCGCCAGCAGCCCGTGGACCCTTTCCCACGAGCAGTACTTC	CASSPWTLSHEQYF
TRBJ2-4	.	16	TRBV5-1	TGCGCCAGCAGCTTGAGCTCAGGGGAGGCCAAAAACATTCAGTACTTC	CASSLSSGEAKNIQYF
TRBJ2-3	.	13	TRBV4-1	TGCGCCAGCAGCCAAGTTCACGGGGATACGCAGTATTTT	CASSQVHGDTQYF
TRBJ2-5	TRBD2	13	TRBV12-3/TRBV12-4	TGTGCCAGCAACAGCGGGGTCCTAGAGACCCAGTACTTC	CASNSGVLETQYF
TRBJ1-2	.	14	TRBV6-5	TGTGCCAGCAGTTACTCCGCAGGAAACTATGGCTACACCTTC	CASSYSAGNYGYTF
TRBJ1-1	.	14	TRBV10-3	TGTGCCATCAGTATAGGGGATTCGAACACTGAAGCTTTCTTT	CAISIGDSNTEAFF
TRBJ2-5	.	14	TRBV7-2	TGTGCCAGCAGCTTACTAGGATCGGGGGAGACCCAGTACTTC	CASSLLGSGETQYF
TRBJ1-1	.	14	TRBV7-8	TGTGCCAGCAGCGCCCGGACCGGTGGCACTGAAGCTTTCTTT	CASSARTGGTEAFF
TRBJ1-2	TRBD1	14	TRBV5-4	TGTGCCAGCAGCGGACGGACAGGGAACTATGGCTACACCTTC	CASSGRTGNYGYTF
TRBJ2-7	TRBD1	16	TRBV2	TGTGCCAGCACCGACAAACCGGGACAGGCATTCTACGAGCAGTACTTC	CASTDKPGQAFYEQYF
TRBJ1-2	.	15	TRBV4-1	TGCGCCAGCAGCTCACCCGGGAGTAACAACAGGGGCTACACCTTC	CASSSPGSNNRGYTF
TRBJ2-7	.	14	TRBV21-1	TGTGCCAGCAGGGATCCACGGGGAGCTTACGAGCAGTACTTC	CASRDPRGAYEQYF
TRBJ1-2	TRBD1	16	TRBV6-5	TGTGCCAGCAGTTACAGGGGACAGACCACTAACTATGGCTACACCTTC	CASSYRGQTTNYGYTF
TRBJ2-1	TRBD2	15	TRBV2	TGTGCCAGCAGTGCGACTAGCGGGGGGGCAAATGAGCAGTTCTTC	CASSATSGGANEQFF
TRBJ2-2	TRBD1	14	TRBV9	TGTGCCAGCAGCCTCCGACAGGGGAGAGAGGAGCTGTTTTTT	CASSLRQGREELFF
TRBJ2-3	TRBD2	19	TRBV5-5	TGTGCCAGCAGCTGGCGGGGAGCTTCCTCCACCGGGGGGACAGATACGCAGTATTTT	CASSWRGASSTGGTDTQYF
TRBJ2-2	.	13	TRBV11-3	TGTGCCAGCAGCCCGGGACACACCGGGGAGCTGTTTTTT	CASSPGHTGELFF
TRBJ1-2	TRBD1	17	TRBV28	TGTGCCAGCAGTTTACATATAACAGGGGGCTCGGACTATGGCTACACCTTC	CASSLHITGGSDYGYTF
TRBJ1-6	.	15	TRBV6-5	TGTGCCAGCAACCAAAGAGTCGTGTTGGTGTCACCCCTCCACTTT	CASNQRVVLVSPLHF